A single sample gave rise to the 5 T cell receptor beta chains below, sequenced in a study of T cell responses to AZD1222 COVID-19 vaccine (dated by TCRdb to about 2021). In the paper's terms, the time point label means: about 28 days (+/-7) after the second vaccine dose. In light of the paper, this sample's treatment or condition label describes: meningococcal conjugate vaccine given as trial control. Library method: the immunoSEQ multiplex PCR assay. The immuneACCESS repertoire file appears here via TCRdb, limited to in-frame rearrangements. These files lack a portion of the clones; in checked studies, under half of the deficit traces to unresolved V genes, and the cause of the others is not known. The sample records 75,000 to 95,000 clones, 88% of which are singletons. The ten largest account for roughly 10% of the sample. Source: peripheral blood, taken 28 days after the second dose of the MenACWY control vaccine. The receptors come from an adult who received the MenACWY meningococcal vaccine as a control.

The V call is TRBV28, the J call TRBJ1-1; no definite D call. Trimming shortened V by 2 bases and J by 2 bases, and 12 bases separated the two germline ends. Per the germline V gene, CDR1 is MDHEN and CDR2 is SYDVKM. The CDR3 spans 15 residues. The DNA of the CDR3 is TGTGCCAGCAGTTTAGAGTCCCCATCCAACACTGAAGCTTTCTTT. Residues: CASSLESPSNTEAFF.

This clone was observed once. V gene TRBV30 combines with J gene TRBJ2-7; tentative D call: TRBD1 (8 bases). Germline CDR1 is GTSNPN and CDR2 is SVGIG (reference sequence). V shed 4 bases and J shed 7 bases, with 11 bases lying between them. This CDR3 region has 11 residues. CDR3 residues: CAWTQGGEQYF. Here the CDR3 DNA reads TGTGCCTGGACACAGGGGGGGGAGCAGTACTTC.

This chain joins TRBV7-8 and TRBJ2-7, with a weak D call TRBD2 (6 bases). Trimming removed 7 bases from V and 0 bases from J, with 19 bases in between. This CDR3 is built from 16 residues. Germline V CDR1 and CDR2: SGHVS, FQNEAQ. The chain's CDR3 is CASNIGAAGSSYEQYF. The CDR3 coding sequence is TGTGCCAGCAACATAGGGGCAGCGGGTAGCTCCTACGAGCAGTACTTC. Variable domain in full (rest from reference TRBV7-8 and TRBJ2-7): GAGVSQSPRYKVAKRGQDVALRCDPISGHVSLFWYQQALGQGPEFLTYFQNEAQLDKSGLPSDRFFAERPEGSVSTLKIQRTQQEDSAVYLCASNIGAAGSSYEQYFGPGTRLTVT.

This chain uses TRBV6-4 with TRBJ2-3; 13 positions agree with TRBD2. The ends lost 2 bases at V and 4 bases at J; junction bases unmatched: 0. The CDR3 consists of 15 residues. From germline, CDR1 is MRHNA and CDR2 SNTAGT. This CDR3 is CASSDTSGGADTQYF. The CDR3 coding sequence is TGTGCCAGCAGTGACACTAGCGGGGGGGCAGATACGCAGTATTTT.

This clone was found a few times. This chain connects TRBV24-1 to TRBJ1-2; 8 nucleotides agree with TRBD1. V lost 6 bases and J lost 8; bases outside the gene matches: 7. From germline, CDR1 is KGHDR and CDR2 SFDVKD. This CDR3 comprises 13 residues. CDR3 coding DNA: TGTGCCACCAGTTCCGGACAGGGAGGCGGCTACACCTTC. It yields the protein CATSSGQGGGYTF.